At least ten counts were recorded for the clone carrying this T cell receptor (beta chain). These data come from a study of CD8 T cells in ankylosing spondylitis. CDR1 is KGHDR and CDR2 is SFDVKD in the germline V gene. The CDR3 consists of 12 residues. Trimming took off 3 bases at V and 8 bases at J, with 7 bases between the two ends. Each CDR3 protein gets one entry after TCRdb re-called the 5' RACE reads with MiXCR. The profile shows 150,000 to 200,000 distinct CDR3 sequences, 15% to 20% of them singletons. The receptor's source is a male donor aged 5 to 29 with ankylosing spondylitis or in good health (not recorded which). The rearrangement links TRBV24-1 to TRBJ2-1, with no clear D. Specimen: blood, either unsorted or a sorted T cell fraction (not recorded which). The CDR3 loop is CATSDPNDEQFF. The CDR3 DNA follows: TGTGCCACCAGTGATCCCAACGATGAGCAGTTCTTC.